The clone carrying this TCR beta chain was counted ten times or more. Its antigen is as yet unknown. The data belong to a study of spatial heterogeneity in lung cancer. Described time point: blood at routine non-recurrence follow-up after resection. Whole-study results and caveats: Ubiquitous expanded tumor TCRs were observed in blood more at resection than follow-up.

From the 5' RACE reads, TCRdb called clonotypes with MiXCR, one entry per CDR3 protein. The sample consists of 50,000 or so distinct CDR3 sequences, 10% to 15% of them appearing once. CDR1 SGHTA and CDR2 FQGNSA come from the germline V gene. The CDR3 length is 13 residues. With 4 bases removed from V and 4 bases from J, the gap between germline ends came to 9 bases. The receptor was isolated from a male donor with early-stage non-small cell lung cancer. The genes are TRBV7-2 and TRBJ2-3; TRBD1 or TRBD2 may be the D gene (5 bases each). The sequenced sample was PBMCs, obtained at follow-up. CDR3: CASSWGPADTQYF. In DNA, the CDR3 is TGTGCCAGCAGCTGGGGACCAGCAGATACGCAGTATTTT.